These 4 T cell receptor beta chains came from one sample sequenced in a study of blood T cells in healthy people across ages. A second PCR of roughly 7 to 11 cycles used a sample-barcoded 5' primer and a J-beta primer mix. TCRdb analysed the 5' RACE reads with MiXCR anew, one entry per CDR3 protein. The table includes about 2 million distinct CDR3 sequences, roughly 52% detected once. The sequenced sample was blood. Every receptor here comes from a woman aged 40 to 49 in good health.

The sample holds a few counts of this clonotype. The chain combines TRBV20-1 with TRBJ2-5; 7 bases map to TRBD2. V was clipped by 6 bases and J by 4 bases; unmatched bases: 8. CDR1 DFQATT and CDR2 SNEGSKA come from the germline V gene (reference sequence). The CDR3 totals 13 residues. The CDR3 loop is CSAPREAAETQYF. Written as DNA, the CDR3 is TGCAGTGCCCCCCGGGAGGCGGCAGAGACCCAGTACTTC.

The CDR3 bases are TGTGCCAGCTTCAGGGCTGACGGCACAGATACGCAGTATTTT. Encoded protein: CASFRADGTDTQYF. The rearrangement uses TRBV18 and TRBJ2-3; D possibly corresponds to TRBD1 (5 bases). Germline V CDR1 and CDR2: KGHSH, LQKENI. The V and J ends lost 7 bases and 1 base respectively, with 12 bases between them. The CDR3 is made up of 14 amino acids.

V usage is TRBV5-1 and J usage is TRBJ1-5; the match to TRBD1 covers 7 bases. The J segment lost 3 bases and the V segment lost 4 bases, leaving 4 bases of the junction unmatched. Germline lookup yields CDR1 SGHRS and CDR2 YFSETQ. There are 14 residues in the CDR3. CDR3 region: CASSAGQFNQPQHF. The CDR3 bases are TGCGCCAGCAGCGCGGGACAGTTCAATCAGCCCCAGCATTTT.

V is TRBV3-1 and J is TRBJ2-3, with D maybe TRBD2 (6 bases). V lost 0 bases to trimming and J lost 1 base, with 11 bases between them. Germline CDR1 reads LGHDT; CDR2 reads YNNKEL (reference sequence). The CDR3 has 16 residues. The CDR3 protein is CASSQDAGFGTDTQYF. CDR3 bases: TGTGCCAGCAGCCAAGATGCGGGGTTCGGCACAGATACGCAGTATTTT.